This entry features one T cell receptor beta chain sequence. Other DNA sequences in the same sample also yield this CDR3. The sample originates from a study of blood T cell repertoires in COVID-19. Across the whole study: Acute and convalescent COVID-19 specimens originated in the United States, Italy and Spain. The cDNA or gDNA used as material had been derived from T cells, B-cell-depleted T cells, or PBMCs.

Germline CDR1 is SGHTA and CDR2 is FQGTGA. CDR3 length: 15 residues. V was shortened by 1 base and J by 0 bases, with 6 bases between the two germline ends. Source study methods: Nucleated cell number was recorded as an estimate derived from reference gene primer amplification. The protocol was immunoSEQ multiplex PCR, while the TCRdb copy is restricted to in-frame clones and leaves out a portion. D and trimming were read from the DNA, whereas the V and J calls and clone size are those reported in that table. The table includes about 210,000 clones, about 91% detected once. Sequenced: peripheral blood. The source is a man aged 25-40 years with acute or convalescent COVID-19. This sequence joins TRBV7-3 and TRBJ2-2, with D unclear. The DNA of the CDR3 is TGTGCCAGCAGCTTAAGCGGAGCGAACACCGGGGAGCTGTTTTTT. It specifies CASSLSGANTGELFF.